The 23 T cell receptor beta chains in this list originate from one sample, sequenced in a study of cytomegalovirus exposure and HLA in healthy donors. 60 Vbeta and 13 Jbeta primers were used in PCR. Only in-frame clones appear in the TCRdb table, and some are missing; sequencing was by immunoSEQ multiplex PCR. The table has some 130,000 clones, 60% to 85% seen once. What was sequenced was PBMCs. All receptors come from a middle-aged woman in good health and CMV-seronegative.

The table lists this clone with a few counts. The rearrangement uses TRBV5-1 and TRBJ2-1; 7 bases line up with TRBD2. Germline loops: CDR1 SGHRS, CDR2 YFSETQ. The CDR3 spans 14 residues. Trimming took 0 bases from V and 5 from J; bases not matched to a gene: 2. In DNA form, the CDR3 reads TGCGCCAGCAGCTTGGAGGGGAGGGACAATGAGCAGTTCTTC. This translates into CASSLEGRDNEQFF.

The CDR3 region is CASSPRDTNNEQFF. The CDR3 DNA follows: TGTGCCAGCAGCCCCCGGGACACCAACAATGAGCAGTTCTTC. The chain uses TRBV11-2 and TRBJ2-1; D perhaps matches TRBD1 (6 bases). The V and J ends lost 5 bases and 5 bases respectively, with 13 bases between them. The CDR3 runs to 14 residues. Germline CDR1 SGHAT, CDR2 FQNNGV.

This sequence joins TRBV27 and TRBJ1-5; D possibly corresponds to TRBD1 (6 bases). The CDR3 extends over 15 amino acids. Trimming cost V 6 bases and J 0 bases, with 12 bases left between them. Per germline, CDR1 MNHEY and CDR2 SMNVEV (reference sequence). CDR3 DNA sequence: TGTGCCAGCAGCCAACAGGGTTATAGCAATCAGCCCCAGCATTTT. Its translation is CASSQQGYSNQPQHF.

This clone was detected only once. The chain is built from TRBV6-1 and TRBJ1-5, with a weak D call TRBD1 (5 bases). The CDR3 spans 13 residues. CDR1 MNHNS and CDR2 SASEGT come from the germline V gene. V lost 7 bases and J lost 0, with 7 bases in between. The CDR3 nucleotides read TGTGCCAGCACGACAGATAGCAATCAGCCCCAGCATTTT. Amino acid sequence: CASTTDSNQPQHF.

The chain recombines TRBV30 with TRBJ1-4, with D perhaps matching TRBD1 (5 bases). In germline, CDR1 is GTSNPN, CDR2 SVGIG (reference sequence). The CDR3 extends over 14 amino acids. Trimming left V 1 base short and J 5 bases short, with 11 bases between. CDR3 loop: CAWSARQKNEKLFF. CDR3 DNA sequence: TGTGCCTGGAGTGCCAGACAGAAAAATGAAAAACTGTTTTTT.

In nucleotides, the CDR3 is TGTGCCAGCCTTACAGGAAACACTGAAGCTTTCTTT. This encodes CASLTGNTEAFF. The chain carries TRBV2 and TRBJ1-1, with TRBD1 as a possible D gene (5 bases). CDR3 length: 12 amino acids. V gave up 8 bases and J gave up 2 bases, with 9 bases separating them. Germline V gene sequence: CDR1 SNHLY, CDR2 FYNNEI.

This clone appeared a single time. This chain's CDR3 is CASSLGQGNSNQPQHF. CDR3 sequence (DNA): TGTGCCAGCAGTTTAGGGCAGGGGAATAGCAATCAGCCCCAGCATTTT. The chain uses TRBV27 and TRBJ1-5; tentative D call: TRBD1 (6 bases). The germline V gene has CDR1 MNHEY and CDR2 SMNVEV (reference sequence). V lost 2 bases to trimming and J lost 0 bases, with 11 bases between them. The CDR3 has 16 amino acids.

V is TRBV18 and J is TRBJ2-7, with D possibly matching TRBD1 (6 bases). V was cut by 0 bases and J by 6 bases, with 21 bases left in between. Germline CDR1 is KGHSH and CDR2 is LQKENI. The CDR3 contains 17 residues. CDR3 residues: CASSPPLTGSDHGEQYF. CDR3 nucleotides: TGTGCCAGCTCACCACCGCTCACAGGGTCCGATCATGGCGAGCAGTACTTC. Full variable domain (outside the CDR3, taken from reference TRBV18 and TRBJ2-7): NAGVMQNPRHLVRRRGQEARLRCSPMKGHSHVYWYRQLPEEGLKFMVYLQKENIIDESGMPKERFSAEFPKEGPSILRIQQVVRGDSAAYFCASSPPLTGSDHGEQYFGPGTRLTVT.

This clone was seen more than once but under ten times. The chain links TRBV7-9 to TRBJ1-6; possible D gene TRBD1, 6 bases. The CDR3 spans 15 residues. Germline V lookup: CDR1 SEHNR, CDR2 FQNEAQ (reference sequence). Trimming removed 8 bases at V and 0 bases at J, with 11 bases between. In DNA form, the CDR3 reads TGTGCCAGCGGGGGCATGAGCTCCTATAATTCACCCCTCCACTTT. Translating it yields CASGGMSSYNSPLHF.

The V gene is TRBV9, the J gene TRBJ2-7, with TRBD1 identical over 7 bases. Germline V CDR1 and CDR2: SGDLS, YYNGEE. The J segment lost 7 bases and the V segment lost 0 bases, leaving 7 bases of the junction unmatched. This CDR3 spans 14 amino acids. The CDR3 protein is CASSVESGGSEQYF. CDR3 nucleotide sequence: TGTGCCAGCAGCGTAGAGTCAGGGGGTAGTGAGCAGTACTTC.

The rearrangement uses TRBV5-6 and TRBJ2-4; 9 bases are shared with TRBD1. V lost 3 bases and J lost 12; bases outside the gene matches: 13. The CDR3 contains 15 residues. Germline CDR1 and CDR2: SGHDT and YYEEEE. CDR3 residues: CASSSRSQGAYSQYF. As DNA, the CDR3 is TGTGCCAGCAGCTCCCGCTCACAGGGGGCGTACAGTCAGTACTTC.

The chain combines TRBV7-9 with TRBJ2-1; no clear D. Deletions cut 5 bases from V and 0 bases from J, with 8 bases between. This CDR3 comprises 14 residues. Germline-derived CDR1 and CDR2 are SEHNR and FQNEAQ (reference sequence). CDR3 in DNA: TGTGCCAGCAGCCCAAGAGACTCCTACAATGAGCAGTTCTTC. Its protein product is CASSPRDSYNEQFF.

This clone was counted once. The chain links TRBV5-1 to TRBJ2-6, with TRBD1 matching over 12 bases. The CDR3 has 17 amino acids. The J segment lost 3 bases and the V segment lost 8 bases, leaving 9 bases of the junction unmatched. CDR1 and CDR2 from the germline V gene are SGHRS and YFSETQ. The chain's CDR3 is CASHGGQGAYGANVLTF. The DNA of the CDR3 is TGCGCCAGTCATGGGGGACAGGGGGCGTATGGGGCCAACGTCCTGACTTTC.

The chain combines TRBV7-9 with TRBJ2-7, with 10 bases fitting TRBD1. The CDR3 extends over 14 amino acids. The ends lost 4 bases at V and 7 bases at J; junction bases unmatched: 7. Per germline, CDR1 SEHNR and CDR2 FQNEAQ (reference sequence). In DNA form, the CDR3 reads TGTGCCAGCAGCTCACCGGGACAGGGGACGGAGCAGTACTTC. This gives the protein CASSSPGQGTEQYF.

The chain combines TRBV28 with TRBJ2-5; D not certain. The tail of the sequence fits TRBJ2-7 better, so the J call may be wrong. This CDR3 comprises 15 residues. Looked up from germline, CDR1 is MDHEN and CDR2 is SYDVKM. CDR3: CASSLTGRSSYEQYF. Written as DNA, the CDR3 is TGTGCCAGCAGTTTGACTGGCAGAAGCTCCTACGAGCAGTACTTC.

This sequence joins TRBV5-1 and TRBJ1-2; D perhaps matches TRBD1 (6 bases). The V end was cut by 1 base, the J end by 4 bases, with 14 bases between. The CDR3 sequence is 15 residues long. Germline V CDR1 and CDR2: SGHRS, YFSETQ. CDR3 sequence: CASSLLMDSAYGYTF. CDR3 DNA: TGCGCCAGCAGCTTGCTGATGGACAGCGCCTATGGCTACACCTTC.

CDR3 sequence (DNA): TGTGCCAGCAGTTCTATAGCGGGGGGGCTTGTCAATGAGCAGTTCTTC. This codes for CASSSIAGGLVNEQFF. V and J are TRBV28 and TRBJ2-1; 11 bases fit TRBD2. V was pared by 4 bases and J by 6 bases, with 8 bases of the junction left unmatched. The CDR3 length is 16 residues. Germline CDR1 and CDR2: MDHEN and SYDVKM.

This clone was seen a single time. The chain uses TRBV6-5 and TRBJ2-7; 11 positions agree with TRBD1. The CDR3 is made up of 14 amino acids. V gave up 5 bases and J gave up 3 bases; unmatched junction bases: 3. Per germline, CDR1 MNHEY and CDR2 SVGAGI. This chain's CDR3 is CASSPGQGGYEQYF. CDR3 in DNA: TGTGCCAGCAGTCCGGGACAGGGGGGCTACGAGCAGTACTTC.

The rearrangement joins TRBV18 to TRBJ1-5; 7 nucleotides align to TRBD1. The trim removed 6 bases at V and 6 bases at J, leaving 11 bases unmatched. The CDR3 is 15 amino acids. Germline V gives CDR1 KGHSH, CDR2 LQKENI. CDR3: CASSLGTDVVQPQHF. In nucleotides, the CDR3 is TGTGCCAGCTCCCTAGGGACAGACGTTGTTCAGCCCCAGCATTTT.

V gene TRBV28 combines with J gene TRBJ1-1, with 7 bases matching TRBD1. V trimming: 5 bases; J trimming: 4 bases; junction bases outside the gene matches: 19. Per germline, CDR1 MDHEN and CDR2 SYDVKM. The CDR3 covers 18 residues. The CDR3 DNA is TGTGCCAGCAGTCTCCCCCCCACGACAGGGCCAAGGGTCACTGAAGCTTTCTTT. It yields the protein CASSLPPTTGPRVTEAFF.

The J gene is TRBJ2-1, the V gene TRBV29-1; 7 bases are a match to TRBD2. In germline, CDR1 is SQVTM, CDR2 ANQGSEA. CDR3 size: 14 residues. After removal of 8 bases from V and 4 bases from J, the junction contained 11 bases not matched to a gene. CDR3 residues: CSPQRGSKYNEQFF. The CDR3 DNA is TGCAGCCCCCAGCGCGGGAGCAAATACAATGAGCAGTTCTTC.

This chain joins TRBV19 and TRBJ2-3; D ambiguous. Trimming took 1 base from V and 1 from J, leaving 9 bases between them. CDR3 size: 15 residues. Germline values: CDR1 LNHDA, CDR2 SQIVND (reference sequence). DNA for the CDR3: TGTGCCAGTAGTATAGTTCAGGCTGGCACAGATACGCAGTATTTT. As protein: CASSIVQAGTDTQYF. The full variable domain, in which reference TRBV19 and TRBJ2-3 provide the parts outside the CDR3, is DGGITQSPKYLFRKEGQNVTLSCEQNLNHDAMYWYRQDPGQGLRLIYYSQIVNDFQKGDIAEGYSVSREKKESFPLTVTSAQKNPTAFYLCASSIVQAGTDTQYFGPGTRLTVL.

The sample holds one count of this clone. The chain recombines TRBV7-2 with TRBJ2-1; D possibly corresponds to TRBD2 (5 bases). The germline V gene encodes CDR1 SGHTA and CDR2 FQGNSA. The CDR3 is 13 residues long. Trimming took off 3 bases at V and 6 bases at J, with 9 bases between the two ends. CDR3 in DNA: TGTGCCAGCAGCTTGGCCGGGGTCAATGAGCAGTTCTTC. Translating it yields CASSLAGVNEQFF.